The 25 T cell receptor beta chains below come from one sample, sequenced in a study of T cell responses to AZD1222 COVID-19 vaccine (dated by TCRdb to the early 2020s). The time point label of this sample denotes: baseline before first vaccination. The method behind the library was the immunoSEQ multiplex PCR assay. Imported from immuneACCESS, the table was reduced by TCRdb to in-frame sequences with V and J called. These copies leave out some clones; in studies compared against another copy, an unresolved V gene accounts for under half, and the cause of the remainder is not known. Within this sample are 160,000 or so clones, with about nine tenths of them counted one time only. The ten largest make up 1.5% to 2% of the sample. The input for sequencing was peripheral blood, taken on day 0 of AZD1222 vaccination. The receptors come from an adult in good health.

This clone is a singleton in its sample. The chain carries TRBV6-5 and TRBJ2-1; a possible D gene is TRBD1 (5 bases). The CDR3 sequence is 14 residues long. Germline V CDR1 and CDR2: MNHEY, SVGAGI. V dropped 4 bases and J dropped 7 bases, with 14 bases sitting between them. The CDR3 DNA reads TGTGCCAGCAGTTCCCCGGACAATCGGAATGAGCAGTTCTTC. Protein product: CASSSPDNRNEQFF.

CDR3 loop: CASSLTQGRITPLHF. CDR3 nucleotides: TGCGCCAGCAGCTTGACACAGGGTAGGATTACACCCCTCCACTTT. V gene TRBV5-1 combines with J gene TRBJ1-6; the D gene is possibly TRBD1 (6 bases). The CDR3 sequence is 15 residues long. V shed 1 base and J shed 11 bases, with 16 bases lying between them. Germline CDR1 SGHRS, CDR2 YFSETQ.

CDR3: CASSGLVRFEQFF. CDR3 coding DNA: TGTGCCAGCAGCGGACTAGTTAGGTTTGAGCAGTTCTTC. The V gene is TRBV7-2, the J gene TRBJ2-1; TRBD2 agrees at 7 bases. From germline, CDR1 is SGHTA and CDR2 FQGNSA. CDR3 length: 13 amino acids. J was trimmed by 9 bases and V by 5 bases; bases with no gene match: 7.

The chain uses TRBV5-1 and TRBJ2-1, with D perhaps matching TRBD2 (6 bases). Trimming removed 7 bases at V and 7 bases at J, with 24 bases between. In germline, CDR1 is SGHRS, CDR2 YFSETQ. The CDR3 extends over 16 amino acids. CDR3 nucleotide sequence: TGCGCCAGCGGTGAGAGGAGGGGCGATGGTCGGAATGAGCAGTTCTTC. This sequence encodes CASGERRGDGRNEQFF.

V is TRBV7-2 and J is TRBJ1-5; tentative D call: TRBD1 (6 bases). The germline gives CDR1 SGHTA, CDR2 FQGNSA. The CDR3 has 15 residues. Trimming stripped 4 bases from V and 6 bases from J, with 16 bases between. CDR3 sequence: CASSSLGGAAQPQHF. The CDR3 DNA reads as TGTGCCAGCAGCTCCCTCGGGGGGGCGGCTCAGCCCCAGCATTTT.

In nucleotides, the CDR3 is TGTGCCAGCAGCTATGAAATGGGGTTACAAGAGACCCAGTACTTC. As protein: CASSYEMGLQETQYF. J is TRBJ2-5 and V is TRBV7-9; D not certain. Trimming took 4 bases from V and 2 from J, leaving 14 bases between them. The CDR3 length is 15 residues. CDR1 is SEHNR and CDR2 is FQNEAQ in the germline V gene (reference sequence).

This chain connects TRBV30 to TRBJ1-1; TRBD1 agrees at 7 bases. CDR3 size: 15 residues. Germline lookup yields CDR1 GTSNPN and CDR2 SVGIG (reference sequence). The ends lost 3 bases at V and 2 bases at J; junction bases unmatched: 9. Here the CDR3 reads CAWRLHRGSNTEAFF. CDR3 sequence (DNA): TGTGCCTGGAGACTACACAGGGGAAGCAACACTGAAGCTTTCTTT.

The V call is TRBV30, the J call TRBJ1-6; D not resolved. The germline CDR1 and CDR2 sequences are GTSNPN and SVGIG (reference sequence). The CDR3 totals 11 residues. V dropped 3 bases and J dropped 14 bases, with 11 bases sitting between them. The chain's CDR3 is CAWSAMSALHF. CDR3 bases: TGTGCCTGGAGCGCGATGTCAGCCCTCCACTTT.

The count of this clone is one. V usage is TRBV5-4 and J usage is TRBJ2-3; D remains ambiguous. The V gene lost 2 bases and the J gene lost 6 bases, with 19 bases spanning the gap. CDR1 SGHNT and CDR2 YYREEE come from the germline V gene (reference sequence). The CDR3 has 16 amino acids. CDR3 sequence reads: CASSFPTERSTDTQYF. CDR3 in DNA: TGTGCCAGCAGCTTCCCTACGGAACGGTCCACGGATACGCAGTATTTT.

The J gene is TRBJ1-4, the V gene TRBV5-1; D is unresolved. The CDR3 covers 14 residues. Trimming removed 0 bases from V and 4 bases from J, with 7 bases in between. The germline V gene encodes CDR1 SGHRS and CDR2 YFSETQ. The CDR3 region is CASSLDGVNEKLFF. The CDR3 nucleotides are TGCGCCAGCAGCTTGGACGGGGTTAATGAAAAACTGTTTTTT.

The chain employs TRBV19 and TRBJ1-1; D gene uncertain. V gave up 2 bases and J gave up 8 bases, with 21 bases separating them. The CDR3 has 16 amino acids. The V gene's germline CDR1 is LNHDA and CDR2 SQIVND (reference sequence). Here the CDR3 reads CASSISISILIREAFF. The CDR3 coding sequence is TGTGCCAGTAGTATATCTATTAGTATTCTTATCAGAGAAGCTTTCTTT.

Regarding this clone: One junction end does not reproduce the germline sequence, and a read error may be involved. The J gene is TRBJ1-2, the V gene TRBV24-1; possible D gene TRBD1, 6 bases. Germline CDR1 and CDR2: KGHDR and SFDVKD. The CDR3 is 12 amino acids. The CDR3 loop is CATSDLLGQLYF. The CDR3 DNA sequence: TGTGCCACCAGTGATTTGTTAGGACAGCTTTACTTC.

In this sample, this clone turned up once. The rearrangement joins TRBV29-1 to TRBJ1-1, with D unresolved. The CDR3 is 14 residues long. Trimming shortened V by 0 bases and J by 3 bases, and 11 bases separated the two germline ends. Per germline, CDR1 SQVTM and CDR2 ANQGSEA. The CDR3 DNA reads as TGCAGCGTTGAAGATACGATGGGTTACACTGAAGCTTTCTTT. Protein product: CSVEDTMGYTEAFF.

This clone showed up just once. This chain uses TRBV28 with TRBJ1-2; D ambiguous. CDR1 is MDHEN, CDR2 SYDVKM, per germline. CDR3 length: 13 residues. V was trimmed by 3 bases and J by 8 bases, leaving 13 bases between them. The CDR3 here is CASSFVGFDGYTF. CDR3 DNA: TGTGCCAGCAGTTTCGTAGGGTTTGACGGCTACACCTTC.

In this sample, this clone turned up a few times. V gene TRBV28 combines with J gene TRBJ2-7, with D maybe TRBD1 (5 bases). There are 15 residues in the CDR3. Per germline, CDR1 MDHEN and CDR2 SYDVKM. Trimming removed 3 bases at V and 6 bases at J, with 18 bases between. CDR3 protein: CASSFKGIRFSEQYF. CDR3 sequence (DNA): TGTGCCAGCAGTTTCAAGGGGATCAGGTTTAGCGAGCAGTACTTC.

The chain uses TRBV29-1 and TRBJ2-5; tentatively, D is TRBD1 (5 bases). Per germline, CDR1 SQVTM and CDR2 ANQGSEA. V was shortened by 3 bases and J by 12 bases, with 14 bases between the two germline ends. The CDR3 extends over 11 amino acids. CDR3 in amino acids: CSVERDRVKYF. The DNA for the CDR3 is TGCAGCGTTGAGCGAGACAGAGTTAAGTACTTC.

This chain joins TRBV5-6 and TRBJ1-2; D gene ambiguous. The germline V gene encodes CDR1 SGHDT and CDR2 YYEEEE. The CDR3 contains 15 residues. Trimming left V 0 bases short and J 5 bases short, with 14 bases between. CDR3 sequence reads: CASSLDSGPGYGYTF. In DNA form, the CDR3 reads TGTGCCAGCAGCTTGGATTCCGGGCCGGGATATGGCTACACCTTC. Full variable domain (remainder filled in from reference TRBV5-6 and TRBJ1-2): DAGVTQSPTHLIKTRGQQVTLRCSPKSGHDTVSWYQQALGQGPQFIFQYYEEEERQRGNFPDRFSGHQFPNYSSELNVNALLLGDSALYLCASSLDSGPGYGYTFGSGTRLTVV.

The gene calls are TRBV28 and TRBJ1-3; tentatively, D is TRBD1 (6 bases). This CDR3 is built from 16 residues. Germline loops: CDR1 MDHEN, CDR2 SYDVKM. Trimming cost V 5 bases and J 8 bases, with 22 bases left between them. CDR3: CASSINYRDDQDTIYF. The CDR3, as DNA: TGTGCCAGCAGTATTAACTACAGGGACGATCAGGACACCATATATTTT.

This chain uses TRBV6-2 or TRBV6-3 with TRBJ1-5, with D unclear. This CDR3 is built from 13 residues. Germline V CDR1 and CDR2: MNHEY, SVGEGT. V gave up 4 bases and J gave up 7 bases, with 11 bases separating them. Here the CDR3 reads CASSSRSYQPQHF. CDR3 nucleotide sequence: TGTGCCAGCAGTTCACGGAGCTACCAGCCCCAGCATTTT.

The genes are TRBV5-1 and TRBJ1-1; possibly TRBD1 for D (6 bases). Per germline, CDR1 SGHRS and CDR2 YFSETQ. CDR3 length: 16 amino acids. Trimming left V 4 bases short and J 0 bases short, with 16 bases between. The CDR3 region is CASSPNTGWLNTEAFF. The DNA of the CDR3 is TGCGCCAGCAGCCCGAACACAGGGTGGTTGAACACTGAAGCTTTCTTT.

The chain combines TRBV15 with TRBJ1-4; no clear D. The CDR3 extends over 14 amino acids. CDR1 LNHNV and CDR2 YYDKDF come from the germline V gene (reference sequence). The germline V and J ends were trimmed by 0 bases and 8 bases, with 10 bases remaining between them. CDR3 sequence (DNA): TGTGCCACCAGCAGAGATCAGGTGGACGAAAAACTGTTTTTT. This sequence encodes CATSRDQVDEKLFF.

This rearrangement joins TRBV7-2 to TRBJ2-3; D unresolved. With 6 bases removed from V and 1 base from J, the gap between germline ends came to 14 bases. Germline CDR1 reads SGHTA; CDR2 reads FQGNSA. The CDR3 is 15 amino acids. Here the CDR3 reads CASRPAETRTDTQYF. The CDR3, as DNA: TGTGCCAGCAGACCGGCTGAGACACGCACAGATACGCAGTATTTT.

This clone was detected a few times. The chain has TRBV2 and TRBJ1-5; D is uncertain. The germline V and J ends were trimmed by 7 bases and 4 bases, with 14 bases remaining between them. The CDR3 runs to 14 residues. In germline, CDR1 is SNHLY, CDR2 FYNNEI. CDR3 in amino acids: CASTSGPENQPQHF. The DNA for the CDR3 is TGTGCCAGCACTTCTGGACCGGAAAATCAGCCCCAGCATTTT. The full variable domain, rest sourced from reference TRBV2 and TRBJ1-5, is EPEVTQTPSHQVTQMGQEVILRCVPISNHLYFYWYRQILGQKVEFLVSFYNNEISEKSEIFDDQFSVERPDGSNFTLKIRSTKLEDSAMYFCASTSGPENQPQHFGDGTRLSIL.

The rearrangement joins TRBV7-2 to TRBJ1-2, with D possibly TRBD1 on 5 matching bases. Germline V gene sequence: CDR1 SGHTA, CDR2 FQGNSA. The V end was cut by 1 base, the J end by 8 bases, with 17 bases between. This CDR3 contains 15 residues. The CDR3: CASSLVSGGSEGYTF. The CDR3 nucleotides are TGTGCCAGCAGCTTAGTTTCCGGGGGTTCTGAAGGCTACACCTTC.

In nucleotides, the CDR3 is TGTGCCAGCAGCTTTAGTCCAGATACGCAGTATTTT. This sequence encodes CASSFSPDTQYF. This chain links TRBV7-8 with TRBJ2-3; D gene unclear. Deletions cut 3 bases from V and 4 bases from J, with 5 bases between. The CDR3 runs 12 residues. Germline-derived CDR1 and CDR2 are SGHVS and FQNEAQ.